This T cell receptor beta chain derives from a study of OX40 agonist ivuxolimab in advanced cancers. Study overall: Patients received intravenous ivuxolimab every 2 weeks at 0.01 to 10 mg/kg. Three patients got partial responses; one had hepatocellular carcinoma and two had cutaneous melanoma.

The table came from immunoSEQ multiplex PCR; TCRdb's copy has only in-frame clones and leaves some out. The sample includes about 79,000 clones, less than 95% seen only once; the top ten take around 0.35%. Sequences were derived from CD4+ or CD8+ T cells sorted from blood, sampled in a trial of the OX40 agonist ivuxolimab. The receptor's source is an adult with an advanced solid tumor such as melanoma, head and neck, liver or kidney cancer.

Here the CDR3 DNA reads TGTGCCAGCAGTGGGGGACAGGCCCAAGAGACCCAGTACTTC. The encoded protein is CASSGGQAQETQYF. The gene calls are TRBV6-1 and TRBJ2-5, with 8 bases fitting TRBD1. The CDR3 runs 14 residues. From germline, CDR1 is MNHNS and CDR2 SASEGT. With V trimmed by 4 bases and J by 1 base, 2 bases remained unmatched.